The sample holds a few counts of the clone carrying this TCR beta chain. These data are taken from a study of blood T cell repertoires in COVID-19. The overall study: Sample material is recorded as cDNA or gDNA derived from T cells, B-cell-depleted T cells, or PBMCs.

Between the trimmed V and J ends, which lost 5 bases and 4 bases, there was a span of 8 bases. Germline CDR1 SGHAT, CDR2 FQDESV (reference sequence). This CDR3 is 12 amino acids long. Sequenced by immunoSEQ multiplex PCR; TCRdb stores in-frame clones only, minus some. The sample has 180,000 or so clones; approximately 80% are singletons. The V and J genes are TRBV11-1 and TRBJ1-2; D ambiguous. The receptor was derived from a woman between 35 and 50 years old with COVID-19, enrolled during active disease. Sequenced material: peripheral blood. The CDR3 DNA sequence: TGTGCCAGCAGCCCGACTTCCTATGGCTACACCTTC. Translated: CASSPTSYGYTF.